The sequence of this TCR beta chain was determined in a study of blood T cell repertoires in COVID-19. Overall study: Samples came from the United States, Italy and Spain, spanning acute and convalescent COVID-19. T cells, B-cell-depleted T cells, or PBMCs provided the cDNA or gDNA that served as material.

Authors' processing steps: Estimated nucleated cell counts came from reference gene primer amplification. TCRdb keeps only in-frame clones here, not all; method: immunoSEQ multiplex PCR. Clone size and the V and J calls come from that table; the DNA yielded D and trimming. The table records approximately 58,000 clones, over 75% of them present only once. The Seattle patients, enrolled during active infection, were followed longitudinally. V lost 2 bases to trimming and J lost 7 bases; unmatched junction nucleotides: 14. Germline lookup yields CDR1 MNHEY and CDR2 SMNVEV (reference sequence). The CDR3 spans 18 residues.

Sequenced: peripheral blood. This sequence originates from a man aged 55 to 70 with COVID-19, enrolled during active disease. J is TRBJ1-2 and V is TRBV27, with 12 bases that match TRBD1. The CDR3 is CASSLQGIRDRGLGGYTF. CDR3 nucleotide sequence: TGTGCCAGCAGTTTACAAGGGATCCGGGACAGGGGGCTTGGTGGCTACACCTTC.